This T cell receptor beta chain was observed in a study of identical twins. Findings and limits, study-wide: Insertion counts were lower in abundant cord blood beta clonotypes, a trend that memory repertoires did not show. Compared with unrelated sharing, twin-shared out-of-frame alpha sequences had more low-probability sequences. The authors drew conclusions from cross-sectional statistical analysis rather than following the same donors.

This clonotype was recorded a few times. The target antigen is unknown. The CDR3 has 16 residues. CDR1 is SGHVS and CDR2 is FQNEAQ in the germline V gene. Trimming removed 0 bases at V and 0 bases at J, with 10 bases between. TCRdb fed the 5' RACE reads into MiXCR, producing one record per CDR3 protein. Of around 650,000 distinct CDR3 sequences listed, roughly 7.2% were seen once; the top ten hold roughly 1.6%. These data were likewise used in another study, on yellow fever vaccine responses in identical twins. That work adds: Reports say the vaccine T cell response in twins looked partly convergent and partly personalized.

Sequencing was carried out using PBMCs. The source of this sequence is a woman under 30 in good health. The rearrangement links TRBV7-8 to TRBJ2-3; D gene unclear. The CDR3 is CASSLATSFSTDTQYF. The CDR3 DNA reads TGTGCCAGCAGCTTAGCCACTTCTTTTAGCACAGATACGCAGTATTTT.